The 27 T cell receptor beta chains listed next were all sequenced from one sample in a study of cytomegalovirus exposure and HLA in healthy donors. Use of 60 Vbeta and 13 Jbeta primers characterized the PCR. The table came from immunoSEQ multiplex PCR; TCRdb's copy has only in-frame clones and leaves some out. The sample has 100,000 to 150,000 clones; 75% to 90% are singletons. Sequencing input: PBMCs. The receptors originated from a man aged 25 to 45 in good health and CMV-seronegative.

Worth noting for this clone: The junction and the germline gene differ at one end; a read error may be behind it. V gene TRBV11-2 combines with J gene TRBJ1-2; 7 bases fit TRBD1. CDR1 and CDR2 from the germline V gene are SGHAT and FQNNGV. The CDR3 is 15 residues long. The CDR3 reads CASRQPGTANYGYPF. The DNA for the CDR3 is TGTGCCAGCAGGCAACCCGGGACAGCTAACTATGGCTACCCCTTC.

The chain carries TRBV18 and TRBJ2-7; 14 bases line up with TRBD2. Germline V gene data show CDR1 as KGHSH and CDR2 as LQKENI. CDR3 size: 14 residues. J lost 4 bases, V lost 6 bases, and 2 bases had no gene match. The CDR3 loop is CASSGLAGAYEQYF. The DNA of the CDR3 is TGTGCCAGCTCGGGACTAGCGGGAGCTTACGAGCAGTACTTC.

CDR3 DNA: TGTGCCAGCAGTTACGCGGGGAACACAGATACGCAGTATTTT. It specifies CASSYAGNTDTQYF. This rearrangement joins TRBV6-5 to TRBJ2-3; possibly TRBD2 for D (6 bases). The CDR3 sequence is 14 residues long. CDR1 and CDR2 from the germline V gene are MNHEY and SVGAGI. Trimming shortened V by 2 bases and J by 2 bases, and 8 bases separated the two germline ends.

The V gene is TRBV29-1, the J gene TRBJ2-1, with 9 nucleotides matching TRBD1. The CDR3 runs 14 residues. Germline V gene sequence: CDR1 SQVTM, CDR2 ANQGSEA. J gave up 4 bases and V 3 bases, and 4 bases lay outside the gene matches. The CDR3, as DNA: TGCAGCGTTGATCGGACAGGGGCATACAATGAGCAGTTCTTC. Residues: CSVDRTGAYNEQFF.

The V call is TRBV7-2, the J call TRBJ2-7, with D possibly matching TRBD1 (5 bases). The V gene's germline CDR1 is SGHTA and CDR2 FQGNSA. The CDR3 loop spans 16 amino acids. V lost 0 bases and J lost 2, with 14 bases in between. The CDR3 is CASSLALDSGAYEQYF. In DNA form, the CDR3 reads TGTGCCAGCAGCTTAGCCCTCGACAGTGGGGCCTACGAGCAGTACTTC. Using reference TRBV7-2 and TRBJ2-7 for the parts outside the CDR3, the full variable domain is GAGVSQSPSNKVTEKGKDVELRCDPISGHTALYWYRQSLGQGLEFLIYFQGNSAPDKSGLPSDRFSAERTGGSVSTLTIQRTQQEDSAVYLCASSLALDSGAYEQYFGPGTRLTVT.

The chain employs TRBV19 and TRBJ2-1; D is ambiguous. Germline assignment: CDR1 LNHDA and CDR2 SQIVND (reference sequence). Trimming took off 7 bases at V and 4 bases at J, with 11 bases between the two ends. This CDR3 contains 13 residues. CDR3 amino acids: CASMGSAYNEQFF. The DNA for the CDR3 is TGTGCCAGTATGGGCAGTGCGTACAATGAGCAGTTCTTC.

The rearrangement links TRBV4-3 to TRBJ1-5; 8 nucleotides line up with TRBD1. This CDR3 is built from 15 residues. The germline V gene encodes CDR1 LGHNA and CDR2 YSLEER. Trimming at V came to 4 bases and at J to 1 base, leaving 3 bases not matched to a gene. The CDR3 nucleotides are TGCGCCAGCAGCCCTTGGACAGGGAGCAATCAGCCCCAGCATTTT. It codes for CASSPWTGSNQPQHF.

This clone has just one count. The V gene is TRBV13, the J gene TRBJ2-7; TRBD1 aligns across 10 bases. V lost 4 bases to trimming and J lost 2 bases; unmatched junction nucleotides: 5. Germline values: CDR1 PRHDT, CDR2 FYEKMQ (reference sequence). CDR3 size: 15 residues. The DNA for the CDR3 is TGTGCCAGCAGCTCGACAGGGGGCGCCCCCTACGAGCAGTACTTC. Translation: CASSSTGGAPYEQYF.

The chain joins TRBV7-2 to TRBJ2-1, with a weak D call TRBD2 (7 bases). The germline gives CDR1 SGHTA, CDR2 FQGNSA. This CDR3 contains 15 residues. V gave up 5 bases and J gave up 9 bases, with 20 bases separating them. CDR3 protein: CASSRGGGTEGEQFF. The DNA for the CDR3 is TGTGCCAGCAGCCGCGGGGGCGGGACTGAGGGTGAGCAGTTCTTC.

The CDR3 DNA sequence: TGTGCCAGCAGCGAGGGACTAGCGGGACTGGAGCAGTTCTTC. Translation gives CASSEGLAGLEQFF. The rearrangement uses TRBV9 and TRBJ2-1, with TRBD2 identical over 13 bases. The length of the CDR3 is 14 residues. Germline CDR1 is SGDLS and CDR2 is YYNGEE. J gave up 10 bases and V 3 bases, and 4 bases lay outside the gene matches.

The rearrangement joins TRBV5-5 to TRBJ1-2; D unclear. The CDR3 runs to 15 residues. V lost 0 bases to trimming and J lost 5 bases, with 14 bases between them. Germline values: CDR1 SGHKS, CDR2 YYEKEE (reference sequence). The CDR3 region has the DNA TGTGCCAGCAGCTTGGCCTTTCGAGCTGAGTATGGCTACACCTTC. Its translation: CASSLAFRAEYGYTF.

The V and J genes are TRBV27 and TRBJ2-7; D possibly corresponds to TRBD1 (6 bases). This CDR3 comprises 17 residues. Germline assignment: CDR1 MNHEY and CDR2 SMNVEV (reference sequence). V lost 5 bases and J lost 0, with 20 bases in between. The CDR3: CASSPRFTWGLSYEQYF. CDR3 nucleotide sequence: TGTGCCAGCAGTCCCCGTTTTACCTGGGGGCTCTCCTACGAGCAGTACTTC.

The chain employs TRBV25-1 and TRBJ1-2, with 9 bases lining up with TRBD1. The germline gives CDR1 MGHDK, CDR2 SYGVNS. CDR3 length: 13 amino acids. The V and J ends lost 2 bases and 7 bases, in that order; junction bases with no gene match: 2. CDR3 bases: TGTGCCAGCAGTGAAGCGACAGGGGGTGGCTACACCTTC. Protein product: CASSEATGGGYTF.

The CDR3 sequence: CASSLGTITQETQYF. CDR3 sequence (DNA): TGCGCCAGCAGCCTCGGGACTATTACTCAAGAGACCCAGTACTTC. The chain joins TRBV5-1 to TRBJ2-5; 7 bases are a match to TRBD2. The V gene end was trimmed by 4 bases and the J gene end by 2 bases; junction bases not matched to a gene: 8. Germline CDR1 reads SGHRS; CDR2 reads YFSETQ. CDR3 length: 15 amino acids.

The chain carries TRBV6-5 and TRBJ1-5; no firm D call. Germline V gene data show CDR1 as MNHEY and CDR2 as SVGAGI. Trimming took off 10 bases at V and 0 bases at J, with 10 bases between the two ends. There are 13 residues in the CDR3. The CDR3 coding sequence is TGTGCCAACACCCTAGGTAGCAATCAGCCCCAGCATTTT. It encodes CANTLGSNQPQHF.

This chain uses TRBV4-1 with TRBJ2-7; D call uncertain. The germline V gene has CDR1 MGHRA and CDR2 YSYEKL. V lost 5 bases, J lost 4 bases, and 9 bases lay in between. The CDR3 extends over 12 amino acids. The CDR3 region has the DNA TGCGCCAGCAGCTCAACACTATACGAGCAGTACTTC. Translation: CASSSTLYEQYF.

In its sample, this clone was seen once. The gene calls are TRBV19 and TRBJ2-4, with D perhaps matching TRBD2 (5 bases). The CDR3 has 19 amino acids. Germline V gives CDR1 LNHDA, CDR2 SQIVND (reference sequence). Trimming took off 1 base at V and 5 bases at J, with 24 bases between the two ends. CDR3 sequence reads: CASSIVEGPRSLMENIQYF. The CDR3 DNA sequence: TGTGCCAGTAGTATAGTTGAGGGCCCGCGTAGCCTAATGGAAAACATTCAGTACTTC.

A note on this clone: Additional DNA sequences in this sample encode the identical CDR3. This rearrangement joins TRBV27 to TRBJ2-7; D ambiguous. The CDR3 consists of 11 residues. V lost 4 bases and J lost 1, with 2 bases in between. Germline values: CDR1 MNHEY, CDR2 SMNVEV (reference sequence). The CDR3: CASSSSYEQYF. CDR3 nucleotides: TGTGCCAGCAGTTCTTCCTACGAGCAGTACTTC.

The V and J genes are TRBV13 and TRBJ2-7; 7 nucleotides match TRBD1. V shed 2 bases, J shed 1 base, and the junction held 2 bases outside the gene matches. Germline CDR1 PRHDT, CDR2 FYEKMQ (reference sequence). This CDR3 spans 14 amino acids. The CDR3 DNA follows: TGTGCCAGCAGCTTAACGGGACAGTCCTACGAGCAGTACTTC. Translated, it gives CASSLTGQSYEQYF.

The gene calls are TRBV14 and TRBJ2-1, with 11 bases lining up with TRBD2. The germline V gene encodes CDR1 SGHDN and CDR2 FVKESK. V shed 2 bases, J shed 0 bases, and the junction held 12 bases outside the gene matches. This CDR3 spans 20 amino acids. The CDR3 sequence: CASSQRLGLAGSSSYNEQFF. CDR3 nucleotides: TGTGCCAGCAGCCAACGTCTAGGACTAGCGGGCTCTAGCTCCTACAATGAGCAGTTCTTC.

The chain combines TRBV28 with TRBJ1-2; D unresolved. The CDR3 loop spans 18 amino acids. Trimming left V 3 bases short and J 3 bases short, with 23 bases between. CDR1 is MDHEN and CDR2 is SYDVKM in the germline V gene. The CDR3 loop reads CASSFNVRGAVPHYGYTF. CDR3 sequence (DNA): TGTGCCAGCAGTTTCAATGTCCGGGGTGCGGTCCCCCACTATGGCTACACCTTC.

The chain employs TRBV19 and TRBJ2-1; D call uncertain. Germline V gene sequence: CDR1 LNHDA, CDR2 SQIVND (reference sequence). The V end was cut by 5 bases, the J end by 12 bases, with 20 bases between. The CDR3 length is 14 residues. CDR3 amino acids: CASSSHGSRVGQFF. As DNA, the CDR3 is TGTGCCAGTAGTTCACACGGTAGCCGGGTAGGGCAGTTCTTC.

The chain uses TRBV19 and TRBJ2-2, with 14 bases fitting TRBD2. CDR1 is LNHDA and CDR2 is SQIVND in the germline V gene (reference sequence). The CDR3 contains 16 residues. V lost 4 bases to trimming and J lost 7 bases; unmatched junction nucleotides: 5. CDR3 sequence reads: CASSNGTSGSVGELFF. The CDR3 DNA reads as TGTGCCAGTAGTAACGGGACTAGCGGGAGTGTCGGGGAGCTGTTTTTT.

This clone has just a few counts. V is TRBV7-2 and J is TRBJ1-1; no clear D gene. Germline V lookup: CDR1 SGHTA, CDR2 FQGNSA. The V gene lost 4 bases and the J gene lost 5 bases, with 14 bases spanning the gap. The CDR3 is 14 residues long. The CDR3 sequence: CASSSRAGGTEAFF. The CDR3 region has the DNA TGTGCCAGCAGCTCTCGGGCGGGCGGGACTGAAGCTTTCTTT.

The V and J genes are TRBV19 and TRBJ1-5; a weak D match, TRBD1 (5 bases). This CDR3 comprises 15 residues. Germline V gene lookup returns CDR1 LNHDA and CDR2 SQIVND (reference sequence). V lost 5 bases and J lost 0, with 11 bases in between. The CDR3 loop is CASSARDYSNQPQHF. The CDR3 coding sequence is TGTGCCAGTAGTGCACGGGACTATAGCAATCAGCCCCAGCATTTT. Full variable domain (rest looked up from reference TRBV19 and TRBJ1-5): DGGITQSPKYLFRKEGQNVTLSCEQNLNHDAMYWYRQDPGQGLRLIYYSQIVNDFQKGDIAEGYSVSREKKESFPLTVTSAQKNPTAFYLCASSARDYSNQPQHFGDGTRLSIL.

The chain links TRBV4-3 to TRBJ2-7, with 11 bases fitting TRBD2. Losses at the gene ends were 4 bases for V and 3 bases for J; bases not matched to a gene: 5. CDR1 and CDR2 from the germline V gene are LGHNA and YSLEER. This CDR3 region has 15 residues. The DNA of the CDR3 is TGCGCCAGCAGCCCAACTAGCGGGAGAGTCTACGAGCAGTACTTC. It is translated as CASSPTSGRVYEQYF.

The gene calls are TRBV27 and TRBJ2-5; D possibly corresponds to TRBD1 (5 bases). The DNA end favors TRBJ2-7, so the J call may be wrong. The germline V gene encodes CDR1 MNHEY and CDR2 SMNVEV (reference sequence). The CDR3 sequence is 15 residues long. In nucleotides, the CDR3 is TGTGCCAGCAGTGACAGCCCCCAGACCGCCTACGAGCAGTACTTC. Amino acids: CASSDSPQTAYEQYF.